The next 24 T cell receptor beta chains were all read from a single sample in a study of T cell repertoires in cytomegalovirus infection. TCRdb ran MiXCR on the reads and lists one entry per CDR3 protein. The sample shows roughly 500,000 distinct CDR3 sequences, more than 15% of them seen only once. Material: CD8+ T cells from PBMCs. The origin of the receptors is a human donor in good health (CMV status not recorded). Some clones in this sample may be carry-over from other donors' samples.

The genes are TRBV6-6 and TRBJ2-7, with no clear D. Between the trimmed V and J ends, which lost 3 bases and 4 bases, there was a span of 7 bases. CDR3 length equals 12 residues. Germline loops: CDR1 MNHNY, CDR2 SVGAGI (reference sequence). CDR3 protein: CASSYDLYEQYF. DNA of the CDR3: TGTGCCAGCAGTTATGATCTTTACGAGCAGTACTTC.

This chain joins TRBV18 and TRBJ2-1; 14 bases are shared with TRBD2. Germline V lookup: CDR1 KGHSH, CDR2 LQKENI. The CDR3 sequence is 18 residues long. With V trimmed by 6 bases and J by 0 bases, 7 bases remained unmatched. The CDR3 DNA sequence: TGTGCCAGCTCGCGGACTAGCGGGAGGCCGAGCTCCTACAATGAGCAGTTCTTC. Encoded protein: CASSRTSGRPSSYNEQFF.

This clonotype came up many times. Written as DNA, the CDR3 is TGTGCCAGCAGCTTAGTAGGGAATCGTAGGGCCACAGATACGCAGTATTTT. The encoded protein is CASSLVGNRRATDTQYF. V and J are TRBV7-8 and TRBJ2-3; D unresolved. The germline CDR1 and CDR2 sequences are SGHVS and FQNEAQ. The CDR3 is 17 residues long. Trimming took off 1 base at V and 2 bases at J, with 16 bases between the two ends. Variable domain in full (rest from reference TRBV7-8 and TRBJ2-3): GAGVSQSPRYKVAKRGQDVALRCDPISGHVSLFWYQQALGQGPEFLTYFQNEAQLDKSGLPSDRFFAERPEGSVSTLKIQRTQQEDSAVYLCASSLVGNRRATDTQYFGPGTRLTVL.

The sample holds many counts of this clonotype. This sequence joins TRBV12-3 or TRBV12-4 and TRBJ1-2, with D perhaps matching TRBD1 (6 bases). The CDR3 runs 14 residues. V lost 7 bases and J 5 bases, leaving 17 bases between the germline ends. Here the CDR3 reads CASKPPGARYGYTF. The CDR3 nucleotides read TGTGCCAGCAAGCCCCCGGGGGCACGGTATGGCTACACCTTC.

This clonotype was found many times. The rearrangement joins TRBV7-3 to TRBJ2-7; D tentatively reads TRBD1 or TRBD2 (6 bases each). Trimming removed 5 bases at V and 3 bases at J, with 17 bases between. Germline values: CDR1 SGHTA, CDR2 FQGTGA. The CDR3 is made up of 15 amino acids. The CDR3 nucleotides are TGTGCCAGCAGCGCGACGGGGGCCCCCTTCTACGAGCAGTACTTC. This gives the protein CASSATGAPFYEQYF.

In this sample, this clonotype turned up many times. V is TRBV4-1 and J is TRBJ2-3; 11 nucleotides match TRBD2. The CDR3 is 17 amino acids. The germline V gene has CDR1 MGHRA and CDR2 YSYEKL. V lost 0 bases to trimming and J lost 5 bases; unmatched junction nucleotides: 7. The chain's CDR3 is CASSQDRGLAGGDTQYF. The CDR3 region has the DNA TGCGCCAGCAGCCAAGATCGAGGGCTAGCGGGGGGAGATACGCAGTATTTT.

In this sample, this clonotype turned up many times. CDR3 sequence reads: CASSLGSLETQYF. In nucleotides, the CDR3 is TGTGCCAGCAGTTTAGGCAGCTTGGAGACCCAGTACTTC. The rearrangement uses TRBV12-3 or TRBV12-4 and TRBJ2-5; D is uncertain. Trimming removed 1 base at V and 5 bases at J, with 8 bases between. The length of the CDR3 is 13 residues.

This clonotype occurred many times. The V call is TRBV7-6, the J call TRBJ2-1; 12 nucleotides align to TRBD1. This CDR3 has 15 amino acids. CDR1 is SGHVS, CDR2 FNYEAQ, per germline. Losses at the gene ends were 5 bases for V and 8 bases for J; bases not matched to a gene: 7. The CDR3 protein is CASSLRDRGPDEQFF. The CDR3 DNA is TGTGCCAGCAGCCTCCGGGACAGGGGGCCCGATGAGCAGTTCTTC.

This clonotype has a count of ten or more. This rearrangement joins TRBV7-9 to TRBJ1-2, with D possibly being TRBD1 (6 bases). Germline V gene lookup returns CDR1 SEHNR and CDR2 FQNEAQ (reference sequence). The CDR3 covers 13 residues. The ends were cut back, 7 bases at V and 8 bases at J, with 17 bases in the middle. This CDR3 is CASTPQGLRGYTF. CDR3 DNA sequence: TGTGCCAGCACTCCTCAGGGGCTTCGGGGCTACACCTTC. Filled out from reference TRBV7-9 and TRBJ1-2, the complete variable domain reads DTGVSQNPRHKITKRGQNVTFRCDPISEHNRLYWYRQTLGQGPEFLTYFQNEAQLEKSRLLSDRFSAERPKGSFSTLEIQRTEQGDSAMYLCASTPQGLRGYTFGSGTRLTVV.

This chain links TRBV9 with TRBJ2-2; 8 nucleotides line up with TRBD1. This CDR3 is built from 15 residues. The junction had 9 bases not matched to a gene; V was cut back by 4 bases and J by 7 bases. Germline CDR1 reads SGDLS; CDR2 reads YYNGEE. The CDR3 nucleotides read TGTGCCAGCAGCTCCGACAGGGGAGTATACGGGGAGCTGTTTTTT. It yields the protein CASSSDRGVYGELFF.

For this clonotype: One junction end does not reproduce the germline sequence, and a read error may be involved. V is TRBV7-4 and J is TRBJ1-1; the D is unclear. The V gene's germline CDR1 is SGHVT and CDR2 SQSDAQ. This CDR3 region has 13 residues. The CDR3, as DNA: TGTGCCAGAAGCTTTCCTCGAGGAACGGAAGCTTTCTTT. It yields the protein CARSFPRGTEAFF. Complete variable domain (other parts from reference TRBV7-4 and TRBJ1-1): GAGVSQSPRYKVAKRGRDVALRCDSISGHVTLYWYRQTLGQGSEVLTYSQSDAQRDKSGRPSGRFSAERPERSVSTLKIQRTEQGDSAVYLCARSFPRGTEAFFGQGTRLTVV.

This clonotype was seen only a few times. The genes are TRBV20-1 and TRBJ2-5; 8 positions match TRBD2. The trim removed 1 base at V and 2 bases at J, leaving 3 bases unmatched. The CDR3 has 14 residues. In germline, CDR1 is DFQATT, CDR2 SNEGSKA (reference sequence). The CDR3 coding sequence is TGCAGTGCTAGAGTTGAGCGGGGGCAAGAGACCCAGTACTTC. This translates into CSARVERGQETQYF.

In this sample, this clonotype turned up many times. The chain couples TRBV12-5 to TRBJ1-2; 9 bases agree with TRBD1. V gave up 5 bases and J gave up 8 bases; unmatched junction bases: 6. Germline assignment: CDR1 LGHNT and CDR2 FRNRAP. The CDR3 has 13 residues. CDR3 sequence (DNA): TGTGCTAGTGGTACCCGGGGGACAGGGGGCTACACCTTC. Its translation: CASGTRGTGGYTF.

This clonotype was recorded at least ten times. The CDR3 loop reads CASSQVSGTLDEQYF. The CDR3 DNA sequence: TGTGCCAGCAGCCAGGTTAGCGGAACTTTAGACGAGCAGTACTTC. This chain uses TRBV7-2 with TRBJ2-7; D may be TRBD2 (6 bases). V lost 5 bases and J lost 5, with 19 bases in between. Per the germline V gene, CDR1 is SGHTA and CDR2 is FQGNSA. This CDR3 comprises 15 residues.

This clonotype was counted at least ten times. Since the CDR3 does not end with the conserved phenylalanine or tryptophan, this likely comes from a read error. It is unclear where the CDR3 begins or ends on the DNA, so no DNA is shown, and the CDR3 is as TCRdb lists it. The V and J genes are TRBV12-5 and TRBJ1-1. Germline CDR1 reads LGHNT; CDR2 reads FRNRAP. The CDR3 numbers 11 amino acids, ends counted. The CDR3 reads CASGLVPRTVL.

This clonotype was counted at least ten times. This chain links TRBV4-1 with TRBJ2-5; D might be TRBD1 or TRBD2, each matching 6 bases. This CDR3 is 15 amino acids long. Germline CDR1 and CDR2: MGHRA and YSYEKL. Trimming removed 1 base from V and 4 bases from J, with 13 bases in between. The CDR3, as DNA: TGCGCCAGCAGCCAAGGAAGGGGGGCCGGAGAGACCCAGTACTTC. Amino acid sequence: CASSQGRGAGETQYF.

This clonotype occurred many times. This chain connects TRBV7-6 to TRBJ1-2, with no clear D. Germline-derived CDR1 and CDR2 are SGHVS and FNYEAQ. This CDR3 spans 13 amino acids. V lost 0 bases and J 6 bases, leaving 8 bases between the germline ends. CDR3 in DNA: TGTGCCAGCAGCTTAGCCGACTGGAATGGCTACACCTTC. Translated: CASSLADWNGYTF. Based on the CDR3 plus reference TRBV7-6 and TRBJ1-2, the full variable domain is GAGVSQSPRYKVTKRGQDVALRCDPISGHVSLYWYRQALGQGPEFLTYFNYEAQQDKSGLPNDRFSAERPEGSISTLTIQRTEQRDSAMYRCASSLADWNGYTFGSGTRLTVV.

V gene TRBV5-8 combines with J gene TRBJ1-5; TRBD1 matches at 9 bases. CDR3 length: 15 amino acids. Unmatched junction bases numbered 6, after V lost 3 bases and J lost 5 bases. Germline CDR1 and CDR2: SGHTS and YDEGEE. CDR3 loop: CASSSGQGTYQPQHF. CDR3 in DNA: TGTGCCAGCAGCTCGGGACAGGGAACTTATCAGCCCCAGCATTTT.

The chain uses TRBV27 and TRBJ1-2; 7 nucleotides match TRBD1. This CDR3 comprises 16 residues. Germline lookup yields CDR1 MNHEY and CDR2 SMNVEV (reference sequence). V shed 5 bases and J 3 bases; nucleotides not matched to a gene: 12. The CDR3 nucleotides are TGTGCCAGCAGTCCGGCCCGACAGGGTGTGCACTATGGCTACACCTTC. It encodes CASSPARQGVHYGYTF.

The genes are TRBV2 and TRBJ1-3; D is undetermined. V dropped 6 bases and J dropped 0 bases, with 12 bases sitting between them. This CDR3 comprises 15 residues. Germline CDR1 and CDR2: SNHLY and FYNNEI. The CDR3 sequence is CASSDGSFSGNTIYF. DNA for the CDR3: TGTGCCAGCAGCGACGGGTCCTTCTCTGGAAACACCATATATTTT.

The chain combines TRBV27 with TRBJ2-7; D is unresolved. CDR1 MNHEY and CDR2 SMNVEV come from the germline V gene (reference sequence). Trimming left V 2 bases short and J 6 bases short, with 11 bases between. CDR3 length: 13 residues. This CDR3 is CASSLDTTCEQYF. The CDR3 nucleotides read TGTGCCAGCAGTTTAGACACAACCTGCGAGCAGTACTTC.

The chain combines TRBV7-6 with TRBJ2-7; D not resolved. Between the trimmed V and J ends, which lost 2 bases and 2 bases, there was a span of 7 bases. There are 13 residues in the CDR3. CDR1 is SGHVS and CDR2 is FNYEAQ in the germline V gene. CDR3: CASSLTEAYEQYF. CDR3 sequence (DNA): TGTGCCAGCAGCTTAACAGAAGCCTACGAGCAGTACTTC. Filled out from reference TRBV7-6 and TRBJ2-7, the complete variable domain reads GAGVSQSPRYKVTKRGQDVALRCDPISGHVSLYWYRQALGQGPEFLTYFNYEAQQDKSGLPNDRFSAERPEGSISTLTIQRTEQRDSAMYRCASSLTEAYEQYFGPGTRLTVT.

The rearrangement links TRBV6-2 or TRBV6-3 to TRBJ1-1; D is ambiguous. V was cut by 6 bases and J by 6 bases, with 11 bases left in between. Germline V gives CDR1 MNHEY, CDR2 SVGEGT. CDR3 length: 12 residues. The CDR3, as DNA: TGTGCCAGCAGCGTCAGGTTCTCTGAAGCTTTCTTT. Translated: CASSVRFSEAFF.

A note on this clonotype: This clone may be a read error of a much larger clone one base away. The chain is built from TRBV5-4 and TRBJ1-1, with 7 positions matching TRBD1. This CDR3 region has 14 residues. Germline assignment: CDR1 SGHNT and CDR2 YYREEE (reference sequence). The chain's CDR3 is CAGSGRQGNTEAFF. The CDR3 DNA reads TGTGCCGGCAGCGGGCGACAGGGGAACACTGAAGCTTTCTTT. The variable domain in full, completed from reference TRBV5-4 and TRBJ1-1, reads ETGVTQSPTHLIKTRGQQVTLRCSSQSGHNTVSWYQQALGQGPQFIFQYYREEENGRGNFPPRFSGLQFPNYSSELNVNALELDDSALYLCAGSGRQGNTEAFFGQGTRLTVV.